A selection of T cell receptor beta chains follows, all from one sample in a study of blood T cell repertoires in COVID-19. Generated by immunoSEQ multiplex PCR, the TCRdb table keeps only in-frame clones and is missing some. There are about 210,000 clones in the sample; around 88% occur only once, and 1.5% lies in the top ten. The specimen was peripheral blood. The receptors stem from a man younger than 35 with active or convalescent COVID-19. Both conserved end residues are part of each CDR3. The order of the fields is clone size, J gene, V gene, D gene, CDR3 DNA, CDR3 protein. The D gene is left open where the match is weak. Clone size, where shown, is once, few, many, or a class for clones that have expanded.

abundance: -; j_gene: TRBJ2-7; v_gene: TRBV3-1/TRBV3-2; d_gene: TRBD2; CDR3nt: TGTGCCAGCAGCCGAGGGGGAGGGACTAGCGTCTCCTACGAGCAGTACTTC; CDR3aa: CASSRGGGTSVSYEQYF
abundance: once; j_gene: TRBJ1-6; v_gene: TRBV7-9; d_gene: TRBD1; CDR3nt: TGTGCCAGCAGCTTTCCCCCGGGACAGGGGAATTCACCCCTCCACTTT; CDR3aa: CASSFPPGQGNSPLHF
abundance: -; j_gene: TRBJ1-1; v_gene: TRBV28; d_gene: TRBD1; CDR3nt: TGTGCCAGCAGTTTGACAGGGAGGAACACTGAAGCTTTCTTT; CDR3aa: CASSLTGRNTEAFF
abundance: -; j_gene: TRBJ2-5; v_gene: TRBV7-9; d_gene: -; CDR3nt: TGTGCCAGCAGCTGGTCCCGGGGTGGGGAGACCCAGTACTTC; CDR3aa: CASSWSRGGETQYF
abundance: -; j_gene: TRBJ2-2; v_gene: TRBV6-5; d_gene: -; CDR3nt: TGTGCCAGCAGCGGCGGAACCGGGGAGCTGTTTTTT; CDR3aa: CASSGGTGELFF
abundance: -; j_gene: TRBJ2-7; v_gene: TRBV7-8; d_gene: -; CDR3nt: TGTGCCAGCAGCTTAAAACGCTTAGCGAACTACGAGCAGTACTTC; CDR3aa: CASSLKRLANYEQYF
abundance: -; j_gene: TRBJ2-7; v_gene: TRBV7-2; d_gene: -; CDR3nt: TGTGCCAGCAGCTCCTACGGAGCCTACGAGCAGTACTTC; CDR3aa: CASSSYGAYEQYF
abundance: -; j_gene: TRBJ1-6; v_gene: TRBV5-1; d_gene: TRBD1; CDR3nt: TGCGCCAGCAGCTTGGACAGGGGTTCACCCCTCCACTTT; CDR3aa: CASSLDRGSPLHF
abundance: -; j_gene: TRBJ1-6; v_gene: TRBV7-3; d_gene: -; CDR3nt: TGTGCCAGCAGCACGGAGCGGGGGGGTTCACCCCTCCACTTT; CDR3aa: CASSTERGGSPLHF
abundance: -; j_gene: TRBJ2-7; v_gene: TRBV27; d_gene: TRBD1; CDR3nt: TGTGCCTCGGAGGGGCAGGGGGCCGGGGAGCAGTACTTC; CDR3aa: CASEGQGAGEQYF
abundance: -; j_gene: TRBJ2-7; v_gene: TRBV19; d_gene: TRBD2; CDR3nt: TGTGCCAGTACAAGCTTCCACGGGAGGGGCTACGAGCAGTACTTC; CDR3aa: CASTSFHGRGYEQYF
abundance: once; j_gene: TRBJ1-1; v_gene: TRBV5-1; d_gene: TRBD1; CDR3nt: TGCGCCAGCAGCAAAGGGACAGAAATCATGAACACTGAAGCTTTCTTT; CDR3aa: CASSKGTEIMNTEAFF
abundance: -; j_gene: TRBJ2-4; v_gene: TRBV6-2/TRBV6-3; d_gene: -; CDR3nt: TGTGCCAGCAGTTACCAAGCCAAAAACATTCAGTACTTC; CDR3aa: CASSYQAKNIQYF
abundance: -; j_gene: TRBJ2-3; v_gene: TRBV5-1; d_gene: -; CDR3nt: TGCGCCAGCAGCCGAGCCGGGGGGCTAGACGCAGATACGCAGTATTTT; CDR3aa: CASSRAGGLDADTQYF